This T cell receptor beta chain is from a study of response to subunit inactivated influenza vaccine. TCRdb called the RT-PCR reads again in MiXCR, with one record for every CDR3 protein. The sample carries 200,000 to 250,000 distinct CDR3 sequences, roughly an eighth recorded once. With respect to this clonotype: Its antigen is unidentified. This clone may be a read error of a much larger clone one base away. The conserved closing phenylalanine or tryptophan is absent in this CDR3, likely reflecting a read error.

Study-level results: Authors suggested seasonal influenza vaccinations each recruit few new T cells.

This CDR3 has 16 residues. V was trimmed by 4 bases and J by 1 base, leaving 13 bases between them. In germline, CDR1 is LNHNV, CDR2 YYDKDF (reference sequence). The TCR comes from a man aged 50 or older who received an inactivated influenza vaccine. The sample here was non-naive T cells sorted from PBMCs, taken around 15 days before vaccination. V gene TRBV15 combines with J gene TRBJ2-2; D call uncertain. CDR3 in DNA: TGTGCCACCAGCAATGGAAGCTTCTGGAACACCGGGGAGCTGTTTTCT. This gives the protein CATSNGSFWNTGELFS.